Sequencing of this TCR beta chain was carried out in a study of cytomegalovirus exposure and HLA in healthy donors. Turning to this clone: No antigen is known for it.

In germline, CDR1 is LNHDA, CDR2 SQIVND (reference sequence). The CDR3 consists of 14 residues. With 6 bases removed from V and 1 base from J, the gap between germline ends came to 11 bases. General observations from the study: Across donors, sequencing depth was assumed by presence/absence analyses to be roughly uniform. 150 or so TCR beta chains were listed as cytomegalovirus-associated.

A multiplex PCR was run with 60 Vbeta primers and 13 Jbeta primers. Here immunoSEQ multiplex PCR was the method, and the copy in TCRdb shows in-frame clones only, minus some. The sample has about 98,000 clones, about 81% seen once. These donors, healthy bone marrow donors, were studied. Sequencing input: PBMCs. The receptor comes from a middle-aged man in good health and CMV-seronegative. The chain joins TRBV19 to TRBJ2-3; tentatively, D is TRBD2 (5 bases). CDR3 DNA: TGTGCCAGTAGAAAAGGACTTGGCACAGATACGCAGTATTTT. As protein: CASRKGLGTDTQYF.